The entry that follows covers one T cell receptor beta chain sequence. Antigen specificity is unknown. The sample originates from a study of shared clonotypes between healthy human individuals. Study-wide results and caveats: The study's rarefaction showed incomplete sorted-subset sequencing despite large depth. Only a few donors were included, so the genetic and exposure-history diversity represented was limited. Memory subsets generally showed lower estimated richness than naive subsets.

CDR1 and CDR2 (germline): SGHNT, YENEEA. Deletions cut 5 bases from V and 9 bases from J, with 14 bases between. The CDR3 runs 13 residues. Per sorted-subset replicate PCR, input was 150 to 250 ng DNA, representing roughly 29,000 T cell genomes. Method: immunoSEQ multiplex PCR; TCRdb's copy keeps in-frame clones and lacks some. The table has millions of clones, approximately 95% seen once; the top ten hold about 0.39%. The clonotype originates from a man younger than 35 in good health. Some clones in this sample may be carry-over from other donors' samples. The specimen sequenced was naive CD4+ T cells from PBMCs. The subset: CD45RA+ positively selected. J is TRBJ2-1 and V is TRBV11-3; D not resolved. CDR3 region: CASSKKLAGEQFF. CDR3 DNA: TGTGCCAGCAGCAAGAAACTCGCCGGTGAGCAGTTCTTC.